This record concerns one T cell receptor beta chain sequence. Its antigen is unidentified. This entry is derived from a study of beta chain features in type 1 diabetes. Study in general: Healthy donors and patients showed comparable age, gender and cell yields.

Study conclusions and caveats: In these data, an HLA type influence on TCRB rearrangement remained unresolved.

Germline CDR1 reads SGHKS; CDR2 reads YYEKEE (reference sequence). The CDR3 sequence is 15 residues long. The germline V and J ends were trimmed by 4 bases and 0 bases, with 13 bases remaining between them. Sequencing targeted expressed TCRB transcripts, as all isolated RNA had been reverse transcribed. Generated by immunoSEQ multiplex PCR, the TCRdb table keeps only in-frame clones and is missing some. Among some 300,000 clones listed, 7% to 9% were seen once. V usage is TRBV5-5 and J usage is TRBJ2-5; D perhaps matches TRBD1 (6 bases). The receptor was derived from a woman aged 18-29 years in good health. The sequencing sample was made of central memory CD4+ T cells from blood. For the CDR3, the DNA is TGTGCCAGCAGCCCTATGGGGGCGGACCAAGAGACCCAGTACTTC. Its protein is CASSPMGADQETQYF. The whole variable domain, filled in from reference TRBV5-5 and TRBJ2-5, reads DAGVTQSPTHLIKTRGQQVTLRCSPISGHKSVSWYQQVLGQGPQFIFQYYEKEERGRGNFPDRFSARQFPNYSSELNVNALLLGDSALYLCASSPMGADQETQYFGPGTRLLVL.